The present TCR beta chain was sequenced within a study of Tregs in tolerant kidney transplant recipients. Findings and limits, study-wide: The small number of patients limits these findings pending further validation. Biological reproducibility was not directly addressed in this study. Expanding Tregs on activated donor B cells appeared to best identify donor-specific TCRbeta clones.

This clone was counted only a few times. Antigen specificity is unknown. Trimming took 4 bases from V and 6 from J, leaving 8 bases between them. The CDR3 consists of 11 residues. CDR1 is GTSNPN, CDR2 SVGIG, per germline (reference sequence). The protocol was immunoSEQ multiplex PCR, while the TCRdb copy is restricted to in-frame clones and leaves out a portion. The sample yields about 8,600 clones, about half seen once. The chain has TRBV30 and TRBJ2-3, with no clear D. Sequencing was carried out using CD4+ T cells from blood cultured with allogeneic cells. The receptor's source is a human donor in good health. CDR3 DNA: TGTGCCTGGACTAGGTTTGATACGCAGTATTTT. This gives the protein CAWTRFDTQYF. Combining the CDR3 with reference TRBV30 and TRBJ2-3 gives the whole variable domain SQTIHQWPATLVQPVGSPLSLECTVEGTSNPNLYWYRQAAGRGLQLLFYSVGIGQISSEVPQNLSASRPQDRQFILSSKKLLLSDSGFYLCAWTRFDTQYFGPGTRLTVL.